This TCR beta chain is drawn from a study of T cell repertoires in cytomegalovirus infection. The CDR3 has 15 amino acids. Between the trimmed V and J ends, which lost 0 bases and 4 bases, there was a span of 13 bases. TCRdb re-called the reads with MiXCR, one entry per CDR3 protein. The sample carries roughly 76,000 distinct CDR3 sequences, about 3.8% recorded once. By sample fraction, this clonotype is medium-sized. Sequencing was done on a sample of PBMCs. This rearrangement joins TRBV12-3 or TRBV12-4 to TRBJ2-7; D is perhaps TRBD2 (5 bases). This receptor was taken from a human donor in good health (CMV status not recorded). Some clones in this sample may be carry-over from other donors' samples. The CDR3 region has the DNA TGTGCCAGCAGTTTAGCCCCCCCAGGCGGGTACGAGCAGTACTTC. Protein product: CASSLAPPGGYEQYF.